This T cell receptor beta chain was profiled in a study of T cell repertoires in cytomegalovirus infection. At least ten counts were recorded for this clonotype. Its antigen is still unknown. Each CDR3 protein is one row after TCRdb ran MiXCR on the reads. The sample has roughly 990,000 distinct CDR3 sequences; 25% to 40% are singletons. The CDR3 loop spans 14 amino acids. CDR1 is SGHVS and CDR2 is FNYEAQ in the germline V gene. Trimming stripped 2 bases from V and 0 bases from J, with 7 bases between. The source was cultured CD8+ T cells from PBMCs, collected from culture after CMV antigen stimulation. The TCR originated in a human donor in good health (CMV status not recorded). Some clones in this sample may be carry-over from other donors' samples. This chain joins TRBV7-6 and TRBJ1-2, with no clear D. CDR3 region: CASSLTRANYGYTF. The CDR3 nucleotides read TGTGCCAGCAGCTTAACAAGAGCTAACTATGGCTACACCTTC.